The 28 T cell receptor beta chains listed next were all sequenced from one sample in a study of CD8+CD57+ T cells in acquired aplastic anemia. TCR beta VDJ and CDR3 were profiled, and genomic DNA was the template. Via MiXCR, TCRdb re-called the reads, giving one row per CDR3 protein. Of 74,000 or so distinct CDR3 sequences listed, 45% to 55% are singletons. Sequencing was done on a sample of sorted CD4+, CD8+, or CD8+CD57+ T cells (not recorded which) from PBMCs. The receptor source for this set is a human donor in good health, serving as a control.

The rearrangement uses TRBV10-3 and TRBJ2-1, with TRBD1 as a possible D gene (6 bases). Germline V gives CDR1 ENHRY, CDR2 SYGVKD. Trimming pared 3 bases from V and 4 bases from J, leaving 10 bases between. This CDR3 region has 14 residues. CDR3 region: CAISEVGAYNEQFF. CDR3 bases: TGTGCCATCAGTGAAGTGGGGGCTTACAATGAGCAGTTCTTC.

The chain recombines TRBV11-2 with TRBJ2-2; 11 bases line up with TRBD2. The V and J ends lost 4 bases and 3 bases, in that order; junction bases with no gene match: 13. Germline V lookup: CDR1 SGHAT, CDR2 FQNNGV. The CDR3 runs 19 residues. This chain's CDR3 is CASSSGGLADYYHTGELFF. The CDR3 bases are TGTGCCAGCAGCTCGGGGGGACTAGCGGACTACTATCACACCGGGGAGCTGTTTTTT.

The gene calls are TRBV2 and TRBJ2-3; TRBD2 aligns across 10 bases. Unmatched junction bases numbered 2, after V lost 4 bases and J lost 4 bases. The germline V gene encodes CDR1 SNHLY and CDR2 FYNNEI. The CDR3 is made up of 14 amino acids. The DNA of the CDR3 is TGTGCCAGCAGTGCGGGACTAGCGTCAGATACGCAGTATTTT. This sequence encodes CASSAGLASDTQYF.

J is TRBJ1-5 and V is TRBV15; D remains ambiguous. The CDR3 loop spans 14 amino acids. The V and J ends lost 3 bases and 7 bases respectively, with 13 bases between them. CDR1 and CDR2 (germline): LNHNV, YYDKDF (reference sequence). The chain's CDR3 is CATSSESGRQPQHF. For the CDR3, the DNA is TGTGCCACCAGCAGTGAATCAGGTCGGCAGCCCCAGCATTTT.

The genes are TRBV7-2 and TRBJ2-7; maybe TRBD1 (6 bases). Trimming removed 5 bases from V and 1 base from J, with 12 bases in between. The CDR3 runs 14 residues. Germline-derived CDR1 and CDR2 are SGHTA and FQGNSA. The CDR3 DNA is TGTGCCAGCAGCCACGGACAGCCGTCCTACGAGCAGTACTTC. This sequence encodes CASSHGQPSYEQYF.

With respect to this clonotype: An end of the junction differs from the germline gene, which may be a read error. This chain joins TRBV7-9 and TRBJ1-1, with D possibly being TRBD1 (6 bases). CDR3 length: 12 residues. Germline-derived CDR1 and CDR2 are SEHNR and FQNEAQ (reference sequence). CDR3 region: CASSTGNSEAFF. The CDR3, as DNA: TGTGCCAGCAGCACAGGGAACTCTGAAGCTTTCTTT.

This clonotype has a count of ten or more. This chain connects TRBV20-1 to TRBJ2-7, with 7 bases that match TRBD2. Germline CDR1 and CDR2: DFQATT and SNEGSKA (reference sequence). After removal of 4 bases from V and 3 bases from J, the junction contained 9 bases not matched to a gene. This CDR3 region has 14 residues. CDR3 in amino acids: CSAIPGLTNYEQYF. CDR3 in DNA: TGCAGTGCTATTCCGGGACTAACAAACTACGAGCAGTACTTC.

There are many counts of this clonotype. Here the CDR3 reads CSASLDPNRGGNTEAFF. CDR3 in DNA: TGCAGTGCTAGCCTCGACCCAAACAGGGGCGGGAACACTGAAGCTTTCTTT. This chain links TRBV20-1 with TRBJ1-1, with TRBD1 matching over 7 bases. The J segment lost 1 base and the V segment lost 3 bases, leaving 14 bases of the junction unmatched. The CDR3 has 17 residues. Germline loops: CDR1 DFQATT, CDR2 SNEGSKA (reference sequence).

J is TRBJ1-5 and V is TRBV19, with D possibly matching TRBD1 (6 bases). Trimming stripped 5 bases from V and 2 bases from J, with 13 bases between. Germline V gene sequence: CDR1 LNHDA, CDR2 SQIVND (reference sequence). This CDR3 contains 15 residues. The CDR3 loop is CASSDTGKGNQPQHF. CDR3 coding DNA: TGTGCCAGTAGTGATACAGGGAAGGGCAATCAGCCCCAGCATTTT. Full variable domain (remainder filled in from reference TRBV19 and TRBJ1-5): DGGITQSPKYLFRKEGQNVTLSCEQNLNHDAMYWYRQDPGQGLRLIYYSQIVNDFQKGDIAEGYSVSREKKESFPLTVTSAQKNPTAFYLCASSDTGKGNQPQHFGDGTRLSIL.

This chain joins TRBV7-2 and TRBJ2-5, with D maybe TRBD2 (5 bases). The CDR3 contains 14 residues. Trimming stripped 4 bases from V and 7 bases from J, with 16 bases between. Germline assignment: CDR1 SGHTA and CDR2 FQGNSA. CDR3 region: CASSWSSSLGTQYF. CDR3 nucleotides: TGTGCCAGCAGCTGGTCATCTAGCCTCGGGACCCAGTACTTC. Full variable domain (remainder filled in from reference TRBV7-2 and TRBJ2-5): GAGVSQSPSNKVTEKGKDVELRCDPISGHTALYWYRQSLGQGLEFLIYFQGNSAPDKSGLPSDRFSAERTGGSVSTLTIQRTQQEDSAVYLCASSWSSSLGTQYFGPGTRLLVL.

The CDR3 spells CASSLREGPWEQYF. The CDR3 coding sequence is TGTGCCAGCAGCCTGCGGGAGGGCCCTTGGGAGCAGTACTTC. V is TRBV9 and J is TRBJ2-7, with TRBD2 identical over 9 bases. The CDR3 runs to 14 residues. Germline V lookup: CDR1 SGDLS, CDR2 YYNGEE. V shed 4 bases and J 7 bases; nucleotides not matched to a gene: 9.

At least ten counts were recorded for this clonotype. The chain carries TRBV29-1 and TRBJ2-3, with TRBD1 matching 9 bases. Germline values: CDR1 SQVTM, CDR2 ANQGSEA. V dropped 7 bases and J dropped 4; count of bases not matched to a gene: 6. CDR3 length: 13 residues. CDR3 sequence: CSARDRVADTQYF. The CDR3 DNA reads as TGCAGCGCCCGGGACAGGGTCGCAGATACGCAGTATTTT.

The chain is built from TRBV12-3 or TRBV12-4 and TRBJ2-7, with 9 nucleotides matching TRBD1. V dropped 3 bases and J dropped 2; count of bases not matched to a gene: 5. This CDR3 region has 15 residues. CDR3 loop: CASSFLGQGPYEQYF. In nucleotides, the CDR3 is TGTGCCAGCAGTTTTTTGGGACAGGGTCCCTACGAGCAGTACTTC.

In this sample, this clonotype turned up many times. The V and J genes are TRBV5-1 and TRBJ2-7; D is perhaps TRBD2 (5 bases). Looked up from germline, CDR1 is SGHRS and CDR2 is YFSETQ. With 3 bases removed from V and 6 bases from J, the gap between germline ends came to 19 bases. The length of the CDR3 is 15 residues. CDR3 in amino acids: CASSWTSGPAGEQYF. CDR3 coding DNA: TGCGCCAGCAGCTGGACCTCCGGGCCGGCGGGCGAGCAGTACTTC.

The chain couples TRBV11-2 to TRBJ2-3; D is perhaps TRBD2 (7 bases). CDR1 and CDR2 (germline): SGHAT, FQNNGV. CDR3 size: 16 residues. V was pared by 5 bases and J by 6 bases, with 21 bases between. The CDR3 region is CASSLRGAYGWDTQYF. The CDR3 DNA is TGTGCCAGCAGCCTCCGGGGGGCGTATGGCTGGGATACGCAGTATTTT.

About this clonotype itself: One end of the junction is discordant with germline, which a read error may explain. V usage is TRBV24-1 and J usage is TRBJ2-1, with D perhaps being TRBD1 or TRBD2 (5 bases each). This CDR3 contains 15 residues. Germline V gene sequence: CDR1 KGHDR, CDR2 SFDVKD. The CDR3 region is CATSDPCWGFDEQSF. The CDR3 DNA reads TGTGCCACCAGTGACCCCTGTTGGGGGTTCGATGAGCAGTCCTTC.

At least ten counts were recorded for this clonotype. The V gene is TRBV5-4, the J gene TRBJ2-6; D gene ambiguous. This CDR3 region has 15 residues. The V gene's germline CDR1 is SGHNT and CDR2 YYREEE (reference sequence). The germline V and J ends were trimmed by 0 bases and 0 bases, with 4 bases remaining between them. The DNA for the CDR3 is TGTGCCAGCAGCTTGGCTCACTCTGGGGCCAACGTCCTGACTTTC. As protein: CASSLAHSGANVLTF.

By share, this clonotype counts as medium-sized. The chain is built from TRBV19 and TRBJ2-7; 7 bases agree with TRBD1. From germline, CDR1 is LNHDA and CDR2 SQIVND (reference sequence). With V trimmed by 3 bases and J by 3 bases, 2 bases remained unmatched. This CDR3 has 13 amino acids. The CDR3 coding sequence is TGTGCCAGTAGTATCACAGGGGTCTACGAGCAGTACTTC. This gives the protein CASSITGVYEQYF. Full variable domain (remainder filled in from reference TRBV19 and TRBJ2-7): DGGITQSPKYLFRKEGQNVTLSCEQNLNHDAMYWYRQDPGQGLRLIYYSQIVNDFQKGDIAEGYSVSREKKESFPLTVTSAQKNPTAFYLCASSITGVYEQYFGPGTRLTVT.

V is TRBV12-3 or TRBV12-4 and J is TRBJ1-2; D is unclear. The V gene lost 11 bases and the J gene lost 4 bases, with 14 bases spanning the gap. The CDR3 has 12 amino acids. CDR3: CAASQSPYGYTF. The DNA for the CDR3 is TGTGCCGCAAGTCAGTCCCCCTATGGCTACACCTTC.

The CDR3 region has the DNA TGTGCCAGCAGCCAAGAACGTCTCGTGGGGACAGGGAACACTGAAGCTTTCTTT. It codes for CASSQERLVGTGNTEAFF. This chain links TRBV3-1 with TRBJ1-1; the match to TRBD1 covers 8 bases. V lost 0 bases, J lost 1 base, and 10 bases stayed unmatched. Germline CDR1 and CDR2: LGHDT and YNNKEL (reference sequence). The CDR3 contains 18 residues.

This clonotype was detected only a few times. The chain employs TRBV29-1 and TRBJ1-1; TRBD1 might be the D (5 bases). Per the germline V gene, CDR1 is SQVTM and CDR2 is ANQGSEA. This CDR3 region has 12 residues. Trimming removed 6 bases at V and 4 bases at J, with 12 bases between. The CDR3 reads CSVTREGTEAFF. The DNA for the CDR3 is TGCAGCGTAACCAGGGAGGGCACTGAAGCTTTCTTT. Based on the CDR3 plus reference TRBV29-1 and TRBJ1-1, the full variable domain is SAVISQKPSRDICQRGTSLTIQCQVDSQVTMMFWYRQQPGQSLTLIATANQGSEATYESGFVIDKFPISRPNLTFSTLTVSNMSPEDSSIYLCSVTREGTEAFFGQGTRLTVV.

The rearrangement links TRBV10-2 to TRBJ2-3; 13 positions match TRBD2. V was clipped by 5 bases and J by 5 bases; unmatched bases: 4. Germline V gene data show CDR1 as WSHSY and CDR2 as SAAADI. The CDR3 spans 15 residues. CDR3 sequence: CASSRTSGGGDTQYF. CDR3 bases: TGCGCCAGCAGTCGGACTAGCGGGGGAGGAGATACGCAGTATTTT.

CDR3 region: CSAASGGHQETQYF. In DNA form, the CDR3 reads TGCAGTGCTGCTAGCGGGGGGCACCAAGAGACCCAGTACTTC. The J gene is TRBJ2-5, the V gene TRBV20-1, with TRBD2 matching 11 bases. The CDR3 sequence is 14 residues long. Per germline, CDR1 DFQATT and CDR2 SNEGSKA (reference sequence). The ends lost 5 bases at V and 0 bases at J; junction bases unmatched: 2.

This clonotype was counted a single time. This CDR3 fails to terminate in the conserved phenylalanine or tryptophan, so it likely reflects a read error. The genes are TRBV19 and TRBJ2-5; no reliable D call. V gave up 3 bases and J gave up 2 bases, with 7 bases separating them. CDR3 length: 13 amino acids. Germline assignment: CDR1 LNHDA and CDR2 SQIVND (reference sequence). CDR3 residues: CASSMVAQETQYL. The CDR3 region has the DNA TGTGCCAGTAGTATGGTGGCTCAAGAGACCCAGTACCTC.

The chain carries TRBV7-9 and TRBJ1-2; D is possibly TRBD1 (5 bases). The CDR3 length is 12 residues. V lost 6 bases, J lost 4 bases, and 9 bases lay in between. Germline CDR1 reads SEHNR; CDR2 reads FQNEAQ (reference sequence). The CDR3 sequence is CASRQESYGYTF. The CDR3 DNA follows: TGTGCCAGCAGACAGGAATCCTATGGCTACACCTTC.

This clonotype appeared many times. The chain links TRBV3-1 to TRBJ2-7; 8 bases are a match to TRBD1. J was trimmed by 4 bases and V by 2 bases; bases with no gene match: 4. Germline-derived CDR1 and CDR2 are LGHDT and YNNKEL (reference sequence). The CDR3 has 14 residues. The CDR3 nucleotides read TGTGCCAGCAGCCAACCGGACAGGGCGTACGAGCAGTACTTC. This translates into CASSQPDRAYEQYF.

The rearrangement uses TRBV5-1 and TRBJ1-2, with TRBD1 matching 7 bases. Germline CDR1 is SGHRS and CDR2 is YFSETQ. Trimming removed 0 bases from V and 6 bases from J; junction bases left unmatched: 5. CDR3 size: 14 residues. CDR3 bases: TGCGCCAGCAGCTTGGAGGCAGGGGGACATGGCTACACCTTC. Its translation: CASSLEAGGHGYTF.

In its sample, this clonotype was seen many times. The genes are TRBV6-1 and TRBJ2-1; maybe TRBD1 (5 bases). The germline CDR1 and CDR2 sequences are MNHNS and SASEGT. CDR3 size: 15 residues. Trimming removed 2 bases at V and 0 bases at J, with 8 bases between. The DNA for the CDR3 is TGTGCCAGCAGTGAATACAGGAGCTCCTACAATGAGCAGTTCTTC. Translated, it gives CASSEYRSSYNEQFF.